The source of this T cell receptor (beta chain) is a study of cytomegalovirus exposure and HLA in healthy donors. The study's findings and limits: Specificity for CMV antigens was confirmed in vitro for three of the CMV-associated chains. The study listed approximately 170 cytomegalovirus-associated TCR beta chains. Subsequent analysis showed first-cohort TCR clusters tending to co-occur in around 110 validation repertoires.

A single count supports this clone. The antigen is not known. The V gene's germline CDR1 is GTSNPN and CDR2 SVGIG (reference sequence). The CDR3 is 15 amino acids. Trimming took off 0 bases at V and 5 bases at J, with 11 bases between the two ends. Profiling relied on immunoSEQ multiplex PCR, and the TCRdb table lists in-frame clones only, not all of them. This sample carries 120,000 or so clones, roughly 90% of them seen once, and the ten largest clones take 1.9%. This receptor was identified in a woman younger than 30 in good health and CMV-seronegative. The chain combines TRBV30 with TRBJ1-6, with D uncertain. The sample taken for sequencing was PBMCs. CDR3 residues: CAWSVRARNNSPLHF. CDR3 sequence (DNA): TGTGCCTGGAGTGTACGAGCTCGTAATAATTCACCCCTCCACTTT.